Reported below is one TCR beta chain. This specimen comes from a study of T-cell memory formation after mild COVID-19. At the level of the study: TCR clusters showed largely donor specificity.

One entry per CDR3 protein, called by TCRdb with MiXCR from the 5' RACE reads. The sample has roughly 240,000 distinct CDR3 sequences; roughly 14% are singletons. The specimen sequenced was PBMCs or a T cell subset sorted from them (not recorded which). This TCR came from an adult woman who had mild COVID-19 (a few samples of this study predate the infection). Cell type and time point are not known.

CDR3: CSASKPGQGNTEAFF. CDR3 in DNA: TGCAGTGCTAGCAAACCGGGACAGGGGAACACTGAAGCTTTCTTT. The V gene is TRBV20-1, the J gene TRBJ1-1, with 9 bases lining up with TRBD1. Trimming cost V 3 bases and J 1 base; bases outside gene matches: 6. Germline CDR1 is DFQATT and CDR2 is SNEGSKA (reference sequence). CDR3 length equals 15 residues.